One sample yielded the 8 T cell receptor beta chains listed below, sequenced in a study of blood T cells in healthy people across ages (dated by TCRdb to the mid-2010s). Library creation used 5' RACE. TCRdb records Illumina HiSeq 2500 as the sequencer. A second PCR of about 7 to 12 cycles was run with a J-beta primer mix and a sample-barcoded 5' primer. TCRdb applied fastp at Q25 and MiXCR to the public reads, then kept only in-frame beta chains. Rows with a matching CDR3 protein are joined into one entry that keeps the most common DNA and genes. The sample table lists over 600,000 distinct CDR3 sequences, approximately 21% of them with a count of one. 3% to 4% of the sample is taken by the ten largest. The sample comprised blood. These receptors were obtained from a man in his 70s in good health.

The chain couples TRBV23-1 to TRBJ2-2; 8 bases align to TRBD2. TRBV23-1 is labeled an ORF, and its function is uncertain. CDR3 length: 17 amino acids. Trimming took 0 bases from V and 8 from J; bases not matched to a gene: 11. CDR3: CASSQSANGRAWGELFF. The DNA for the CDR3 is TGCGCCAGCAGTCAATCCGCTAACGGGAGGGCCTGGGGGGAGCTGTTTTTT.

In the case of this clonotype: Here the CDR3 omits its conserved ending phenylalanine or tryptophan, so a read error is the likely source. The genes are TRBV6-5 and TRBJ2-1, with a possible D match to TRBD2 (5 bases). CDR3 length equals 10 residues. The germline gives CDR1 MNHEY, CDR2 SVGAGI. The ends were cut back, 10 bases at V and 9 bases at J, with 10 bases in the middle. The CDR3 region has the DNA TGTGCCACCGGACGGGGTGAGCAGTTCCTC. Protein sequence: CATGRGEQFL.

The rearrangement joins TRBV7-9 to TRBJ2-3; 9 bases fit TRBD1. CDR1 is SEHNR, CDR2 FQNEAQ, per germline (reference sequence). The CDR3 contains 15 residues. V lost 5 bases and J lost 3; bases outside the gene matches: 6. This chain's CDR3 is CASSPGTGKTDTQYF. CDR3 coding DNA: TGTGCCAGCAGCCCAGGGACAGGGAAGACAGATACGCAGTATTTT.

A word on this clonotype: A junction end diverges from the germline sequence, so it may reflect a read error. V usage is TRBV7-2 and J usage is TRBJ2-2; 10 bases are shared with TRBD2. CDR1 SGHTA and CDR2 FQGNSA come from the germline V gene. The CDR3 runs 15 residues. The chain's CDR3 is CASSIAGGDTGELFF. Here the CDR3 DNA reads TGTGCCAGCAGCATAGCGGGAGGCGACACCGGGGAGCTGTTTTTT.

The J gene is TRBJ2-2, the V gene TRBV7-3; the D gene is possibly TRBD1 (6 bases). CDR1 is SGHTA, CDR2 FQGTGA, per germline. This CDR3 comprises 15 residues. Trimming left V 5 bases short and J 7 bases short, with 17 bases between. The CDR3 sequence: CASSPQGRGDGELFF. CDR3 sequence (DNA): TGTGCCAGCAGCCCACAGGGCCGGGGAGACGGGGAGCTGTTTTTT.

This clonotype has just a few counts. J is TRBJ1-2 and V is TRBV30; the D gene is possibly TRBD1 (5 bases). Germline values: CDR1 GTSNPN, CDR2 SVGIG (reference sequence). The length of the CDR3 is 13 residues. Trimming stripped 4 bases from V and 0 bases from J, with 9 bases between. The CDR3 bases are TGTGCCTGGATGCCGGACACTAACTATGGCTACACCTTC. It translates to CAWMPDTNYGYTF.

The CDR3: CSARGVRGRSEETQYF. The CDR3 DNA is TGCAGTGCTAGAGGGGTGAGGGGGAGAAGCGAAGAGACCCAGTACTTC. The chain uses TRBV20-1 and TRBJ2-5, with D possibly matching TRBD1 (6 bases). V shed 1 base and J shed 3 bases, with 18 bases lying between them. Per germline, CDR1 DFQATT and CDR2 SNEGSKA (reference sequence). The CDR3 extends over 16 amino acids.

This clonotype showed up many times. The genes are TRBV5-1 and TRBJ2-1; D is undetermined. This CDR3 is built from 11 residues. Trimming took 2 bases from V and 9 from J, leaving 6 bases between them. The germline gives CDR1 SGHRS, CDR2 YFSETQ. The CDR3 nucleotides read TGCGCCAGCAGCTTTCACTCTGAGCAGTTCTTC. Protein: CASSFHSEQFF.